In this sample, the clone carrying this T cell receptor beta chain turned up many times. The antigen remains undetermined. Individually, cDNA molecules had unique molecular identifiers attached to them. TCRdb called the 5' RACE reads again in MiXCR, with one record for every CDR3 protein. Of tens of thousands of distinct CDR3 sequences listed, 3.5% to 5% are singletons. The sample comes from a study of early T cells in non-severe SARS-CoV-2 infection. Study-wide context: Unpaired chains resulted from sequencing bulk RNA of unsorted whole blood. Overall study results and limits: Using VDJdb, the matching emphasized anti-spike CD8 responses while missing private and CD4 specificities.

Germline loops: CDR1 LGHDT, CDR2 YNNKEL (reference sequence). CDR3 length: 12 amino acids. With 3 bases clipped from V and 11 bases from J, the junction kept 3 bases outside the gene matches. This clonotype was sampled from an adult who was a healthcare worker with PCR-confirmed SARS-CoV-2 infection or an uninfected control (not recorded which). The specimen sequenced was whole blood. The V gene is TRBV3-1, the J gene TRBJ1-1; 10 nucleotides align to TRBD1. The CDR3 loop reads CASSHLDRGAFF. The CDR3 DNA reads as TGTGCCAGCAGCCACCTGGACAGGGGGGCTTTCTTT.